This T cell receptor beta chain was sequenced for a study of blood T cell repertoires in COVID-19. Overall study context: The origin of the acute and convalescent COVID-19 samples was the United States, Italy and Spain.

Profiled with immunoSEQ multiplex PCR; TCRdb holds only in-frame clones, not every one. The sample carries approximately 200,000 clones, more than 80% recorded once. The V gene end was trimmed by 5 bases and the J gene end by 4 bases; junction bases not matched to a gene: 11. The germline gives CDR1 KGHDR, CDR2 SFDVKD. The CDR3 has 16 amino acids. The sequenced material came from peripheral blood. V gene TRBV24-1 combines with J gene TRBJ1-2; 8 bases are a match to TRBD1. The sequence was collected from a man aged 25 to 40 with COVID-19, enrolled during active disease. The CDR3 protein is CATSAVDRDVGYGYTF. CDR3 DNA: TGTGCCACCAGTGCCGTGGACAGGGACGTTGGCTATGGCTACACCTTC.